This TCR beta chain came from a study of shared clonotypes between healthy human individuals. V was pared by 0 bases and J by 6 bases, with 5 bases of the junction left unmatched. There are 15 residues in the CDR3. Germline loops: CDR1 SGHRS, CDR2 YFSETQ. The genomic DNA of each subset was split evenly across several immunoSEQ plates. Template for every sorted-subset replicate PCR totaled roughly 200 ng DNA, 25,000 to 30,000 T cell genomes. Generated by immunoSEQ multiplex PCR, the TCRdb table keeps only in-frame clones and is missing some. The table lists about 980,000 clones, over 60% of them singletons. This clone appeared a single time.

The sequenced material came from memory CD4+ T cells sorted from blood. Subset reported: CD45RA-negative fraction. The receptor was isolated from a young man in good health. The rearrangement uses TRBV5-1 and TRBJ2-2, with 7 bases fitting TRBD2. The CDR3 nucleotides are TGCGCCAGCAGCTTGGCTGCGGGAGATGCCGGGGAGCTGTTTTTT. It encodes CASSLAAGDAGELFF.